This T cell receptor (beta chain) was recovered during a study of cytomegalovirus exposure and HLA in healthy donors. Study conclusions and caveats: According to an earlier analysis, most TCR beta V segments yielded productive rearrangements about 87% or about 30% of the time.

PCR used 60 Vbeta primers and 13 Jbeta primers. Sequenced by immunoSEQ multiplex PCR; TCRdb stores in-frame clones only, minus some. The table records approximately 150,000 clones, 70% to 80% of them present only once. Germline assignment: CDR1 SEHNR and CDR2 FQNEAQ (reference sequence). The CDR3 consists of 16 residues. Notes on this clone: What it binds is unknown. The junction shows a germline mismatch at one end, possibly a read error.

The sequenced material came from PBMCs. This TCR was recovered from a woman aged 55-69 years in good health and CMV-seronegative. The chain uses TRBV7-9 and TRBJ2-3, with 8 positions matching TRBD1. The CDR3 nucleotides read TGTTCCAGCAGCTTAGGAAGATCAGGGGGCCAAGGGAAGCAGTATTTT. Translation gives CSSSLGRSGGQGKQYF.